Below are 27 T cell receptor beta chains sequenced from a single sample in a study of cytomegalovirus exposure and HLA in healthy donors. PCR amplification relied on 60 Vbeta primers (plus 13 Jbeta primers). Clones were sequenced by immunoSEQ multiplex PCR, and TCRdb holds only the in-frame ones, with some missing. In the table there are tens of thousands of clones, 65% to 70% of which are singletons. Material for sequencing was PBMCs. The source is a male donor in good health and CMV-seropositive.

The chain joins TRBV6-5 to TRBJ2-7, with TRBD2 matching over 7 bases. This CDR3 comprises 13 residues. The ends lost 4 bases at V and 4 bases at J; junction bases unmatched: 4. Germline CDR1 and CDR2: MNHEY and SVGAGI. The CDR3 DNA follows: TGTGCCAGCAGTTTACAGCGGGGATACGAGCAGTACTTC. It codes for CASSLQRGYEQYF.

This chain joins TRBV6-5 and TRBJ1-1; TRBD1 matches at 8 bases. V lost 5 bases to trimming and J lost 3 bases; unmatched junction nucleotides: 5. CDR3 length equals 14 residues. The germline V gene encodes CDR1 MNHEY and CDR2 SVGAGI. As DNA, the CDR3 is TGTGCCAGCAGTACCGGGACAGGCCACACTGAAGCTTTCTTT. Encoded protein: CASSTGTGHTEAFF.

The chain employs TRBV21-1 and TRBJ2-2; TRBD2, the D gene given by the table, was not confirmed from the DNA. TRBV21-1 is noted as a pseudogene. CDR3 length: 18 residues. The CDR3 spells CASSKEEEAGRHTGELFF. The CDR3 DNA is TGTGCCAGCAGCAAAGAGGAGGAAGCGGGGCGACACACCGGGGAGCTGTTTTTT.

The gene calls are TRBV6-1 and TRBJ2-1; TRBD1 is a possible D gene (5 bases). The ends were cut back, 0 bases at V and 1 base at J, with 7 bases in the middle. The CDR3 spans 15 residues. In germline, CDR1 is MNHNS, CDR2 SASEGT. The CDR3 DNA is TGTGCCAGCAGTGAAGCGGGGCGGTCCTACAATGAGCAGTTCTTC. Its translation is CASSEAGRSYNEQFF.

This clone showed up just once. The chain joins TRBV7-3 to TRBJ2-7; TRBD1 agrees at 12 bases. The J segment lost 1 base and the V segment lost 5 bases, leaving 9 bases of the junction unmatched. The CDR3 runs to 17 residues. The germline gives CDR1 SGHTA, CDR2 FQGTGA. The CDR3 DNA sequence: TGTGCCAGCAGCCCTGGGACAGGGGGCTTCAAATCCTACGAGCAGTACTTC. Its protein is CASSPGTGGFKSYEQYF. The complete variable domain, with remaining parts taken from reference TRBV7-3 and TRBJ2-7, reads GAGVSQTPSNKVTEKGKYVELRCDPISGHTALYWYRQSLGQGPEFLIYFQGTGAADDSGLPNDRFFAVRPEGSVSTLKIQRTERGDSAVYLCASSPGTGGFKSYEQYFGPGTRLTVT.

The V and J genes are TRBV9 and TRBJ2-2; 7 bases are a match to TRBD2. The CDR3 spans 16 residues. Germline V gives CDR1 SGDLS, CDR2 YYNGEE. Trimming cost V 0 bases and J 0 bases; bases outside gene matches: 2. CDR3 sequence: CASSVGLATNTGELFF. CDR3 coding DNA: TGTGCCAGCAGCGTAGGACTAGCAACGAACACCGGGGAGCTGTTTTTT.

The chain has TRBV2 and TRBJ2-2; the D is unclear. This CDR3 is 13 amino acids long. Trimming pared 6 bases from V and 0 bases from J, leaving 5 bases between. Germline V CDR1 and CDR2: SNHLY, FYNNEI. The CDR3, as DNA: TGTGCCAGCAGGACTTCGAACACCGGGGAGCTGTTTTTT. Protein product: CASRTSNTGELFF.

CDR3 sequence (DNA): TGTGCCAGCAGCAGGGACAGTGCCTCCTATGGCTACACCTTC. It encodes CASSRDSASYGYTF. The chain employs TRBV7-2 and TRBJ1-2; the match to TRBD1 covers 7 bases. V shed 5 bases, J shed 4 bases, and the junction held 7 bases outside the gene matches. The CDR3 loop spans 14 amino acids. The germline V gene has CDR1 SGHTA and CDR2 FQGNSA.

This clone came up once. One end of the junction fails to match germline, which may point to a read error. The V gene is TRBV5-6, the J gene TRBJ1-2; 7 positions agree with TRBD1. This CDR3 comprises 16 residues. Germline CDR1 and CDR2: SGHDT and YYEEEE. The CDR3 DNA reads TGTGCCAGAAGCTCGACAGGGCTGACCCCCAACTATGGCTACACCTTC. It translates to CARSSTGLTPNYGYTF.

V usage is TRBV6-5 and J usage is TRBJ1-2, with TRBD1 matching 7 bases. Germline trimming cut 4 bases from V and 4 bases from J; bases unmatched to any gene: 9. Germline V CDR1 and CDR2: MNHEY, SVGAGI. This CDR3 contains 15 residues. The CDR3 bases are TGTGCCAGCAGTTCAAGGAACAGGGGATCCTATGGCTACACCTTC. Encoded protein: CASSSRNRGSYGYTF.

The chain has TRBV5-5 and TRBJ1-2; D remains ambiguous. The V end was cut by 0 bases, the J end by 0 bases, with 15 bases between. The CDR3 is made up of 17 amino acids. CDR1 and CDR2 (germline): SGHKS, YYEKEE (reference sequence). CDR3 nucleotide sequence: TGTGCCAGCAGCTTGGGAACCGGGGTATTAGCTAACTATGGCTACACCTTC. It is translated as CASSLGTGVLANYGYTF.

As DNA, the CDR3 is TGTGCCAGCAGCTTGACCGGGGTCGGGGAGACCCAGTACTTC. Translation gives CASSLTGVGETQYF. This chain uses TRBV7-2 with TRBJ2-5, with a tentative D call TRBD2 (5 bases). The CDR3 contains 14 residues. V was shortened by 3 bases and J by 5 bases, with 13 bases between the two germline ends. Germline-derived CDR1 and CDR2 are SGHTA and FQGNSA.

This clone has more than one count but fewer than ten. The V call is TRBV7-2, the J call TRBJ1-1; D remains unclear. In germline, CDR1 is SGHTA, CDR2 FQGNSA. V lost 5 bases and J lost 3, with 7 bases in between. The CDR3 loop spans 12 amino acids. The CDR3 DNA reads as TGTGCCAGCAGCCGCGGGGACACTGAAGCTTTCTTT. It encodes CASSRGDTEAFF.

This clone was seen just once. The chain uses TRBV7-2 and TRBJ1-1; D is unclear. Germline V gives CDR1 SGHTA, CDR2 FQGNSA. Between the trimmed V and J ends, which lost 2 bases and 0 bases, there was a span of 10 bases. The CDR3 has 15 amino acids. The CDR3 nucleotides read TGTGCCAGCAGCTTAATGTCAGACATGAACACTGAAGCTTTCTTT. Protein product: CASSLMSDMNTEAFF.

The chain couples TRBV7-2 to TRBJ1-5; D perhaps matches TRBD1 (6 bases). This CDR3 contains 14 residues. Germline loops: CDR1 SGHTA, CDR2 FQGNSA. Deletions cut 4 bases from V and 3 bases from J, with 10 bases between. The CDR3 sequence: CASSYTGPNQPQHF. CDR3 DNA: TGTGCCAGCAGCTACACAGGGCCCAATCAGCCCCAGCATTTT. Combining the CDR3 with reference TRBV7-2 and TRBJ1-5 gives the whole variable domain GAGVSQSPSNKVTEKGKDVELRCDPISGHTALYWYRQSLGQGLEFLIYFQGNSAPDKSGLPSDRFSAERTGGSVSTLTIQRTQQEDSAVYLCASSYTGPNQPQHFGDGTRLSIL.

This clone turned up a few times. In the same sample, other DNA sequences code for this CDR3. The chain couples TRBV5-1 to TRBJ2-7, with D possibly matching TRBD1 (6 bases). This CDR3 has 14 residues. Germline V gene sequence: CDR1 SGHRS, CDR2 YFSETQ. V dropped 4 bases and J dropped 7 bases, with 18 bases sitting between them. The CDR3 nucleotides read TGCGCCAGCAGCAACCGGGACACCGCTCGGGAGCAGTACTTC. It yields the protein CASSNRDTAREQYF.

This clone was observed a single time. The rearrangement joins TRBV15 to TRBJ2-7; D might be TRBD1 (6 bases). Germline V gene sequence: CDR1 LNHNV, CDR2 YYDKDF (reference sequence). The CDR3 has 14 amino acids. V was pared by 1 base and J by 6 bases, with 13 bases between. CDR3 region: CATSRGDIRGEQYF. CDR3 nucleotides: TGTGCCACCAGCAGAGGGGACATCCGAGGCGAGCAGTACTTC.

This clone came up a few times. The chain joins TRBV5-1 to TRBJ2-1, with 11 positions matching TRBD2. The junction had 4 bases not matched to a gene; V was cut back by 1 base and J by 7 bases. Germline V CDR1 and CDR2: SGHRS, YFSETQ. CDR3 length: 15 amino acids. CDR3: CASSLTSGGLNEQFF. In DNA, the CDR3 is TGCGCCAGCAGCTTGACTAGCGGGGGTCTTAATGAGCAGTTCTTC.

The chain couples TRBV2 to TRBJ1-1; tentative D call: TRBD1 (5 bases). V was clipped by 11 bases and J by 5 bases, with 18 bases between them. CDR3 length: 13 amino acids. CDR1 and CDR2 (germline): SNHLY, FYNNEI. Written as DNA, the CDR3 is TGTGCCGGAGGGGTGAGGGAATTAACTGAAGCTTTCTTT. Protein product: CAGGVRELTEAFF.

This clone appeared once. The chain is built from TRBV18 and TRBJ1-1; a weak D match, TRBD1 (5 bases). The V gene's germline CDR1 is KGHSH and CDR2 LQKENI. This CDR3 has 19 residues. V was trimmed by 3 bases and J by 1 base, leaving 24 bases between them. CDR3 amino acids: CASSPAPAGWGGRNTEAFF. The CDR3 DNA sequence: TGTGCCAGCTCACCGGCCCCGGCCGGATGGGGGGGAAGGAACACTGAAGCTTTCTTT.

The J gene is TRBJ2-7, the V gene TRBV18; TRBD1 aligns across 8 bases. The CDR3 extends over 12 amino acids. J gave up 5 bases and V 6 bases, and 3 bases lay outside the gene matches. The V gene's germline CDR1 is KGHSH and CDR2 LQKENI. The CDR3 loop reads CASSRDRNEQYF. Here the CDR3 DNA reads TGTGCCAGCTCCCGGGACAGGAACGAGCAGTACTTC.

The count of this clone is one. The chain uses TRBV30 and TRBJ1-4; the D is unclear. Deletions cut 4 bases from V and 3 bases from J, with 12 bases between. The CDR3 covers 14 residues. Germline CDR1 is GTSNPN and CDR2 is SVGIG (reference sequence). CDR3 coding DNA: TGTGCCTGGATCGAAATGTACTCTAATGAAAAACTGTTTTTT. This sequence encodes CAWIEMYSNEKLFF.

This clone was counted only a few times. CDR3 protein: CASSLAGGKETQYF. CDR3 nucleotide sequence: TGTGCCAGCAGCTTAGCGGGGGGGAAAGAGACCCAGTACTTC. The chain joins TRBV7-9 to TRBJ2-5; 7 nucleotides match TRBD2. Trimming removed 0 bases from V and 3 bases from J; junction bases left unmatched: 1. The germline gives CDR1 SEHNR, CDR2 FQNEAQ (reference sequence). The length of the CDR3 is 14 residues.

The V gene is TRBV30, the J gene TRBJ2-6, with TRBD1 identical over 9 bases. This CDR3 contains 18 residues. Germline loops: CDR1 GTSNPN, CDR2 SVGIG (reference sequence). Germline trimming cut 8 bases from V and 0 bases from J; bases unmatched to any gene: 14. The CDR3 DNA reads TGTGCCCAAACAGGGGGCTTGAGAAAAAGCTCTGGGGCCAACGTCCTGACTTTC. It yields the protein CAQTGGLRKSSGANVLTF.

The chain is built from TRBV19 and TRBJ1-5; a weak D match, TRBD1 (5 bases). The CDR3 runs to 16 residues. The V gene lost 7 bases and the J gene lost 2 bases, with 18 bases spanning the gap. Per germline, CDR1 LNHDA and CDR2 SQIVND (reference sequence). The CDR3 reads CASKVGLGHGNQPQHF. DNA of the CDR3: TGTGCCAGTAAGGTGGGACTGGGGCACGGCAATCAGCCCCAGCATTTT.

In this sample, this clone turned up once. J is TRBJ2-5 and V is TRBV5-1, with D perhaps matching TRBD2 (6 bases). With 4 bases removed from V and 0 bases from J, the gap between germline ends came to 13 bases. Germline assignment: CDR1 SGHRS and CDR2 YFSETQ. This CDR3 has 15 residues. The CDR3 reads CASSHRPGDQETQYF. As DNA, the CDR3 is TGCGCCAGCAGCCACAGACCGGGAGACCAAGAGACCCAGTACTTC.

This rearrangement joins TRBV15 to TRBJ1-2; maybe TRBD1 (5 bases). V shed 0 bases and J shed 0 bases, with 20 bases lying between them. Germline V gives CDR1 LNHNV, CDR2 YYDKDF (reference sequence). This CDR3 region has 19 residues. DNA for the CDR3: TGTGCCACCAGCAGAGATCGAGGAGGGGCCTATCCTTCTAACTATGGCTACACCTTC. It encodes CATSRDRGGAYPSNYGYTF.